The present TCR beta chain was sequenced within a study of T cell responses to AZD1222 COVID-19 vaccine. The germline CDR1 and CDR2 sequences are MNHEY and SVGAGI. The CDR3 length is 14 residues. Trimming left V 6 bases short and J 4 bases short, with 13 bases between. The protocol was immunoSEQ multiplex PCR, while the TCRdb copy is restricted to in-frame clones and leaves out a portion. Of some 120,000 clones in the sample, about nine tenths were seen once. The study, taken as a whole, reports: Only five to seven individuals given AZD1222 were seropositive at baseline. Spike regions recognized by vaccine-associated CD4 TCRs spanned the protein, led by 160-218 and 743-854. The repertoires were collected only after the peak T cell response.

Points on this clone: Antigen: not known.

The sequencing here drew on peripheral blood, taken 28 days after the second dose of the MenACWY control vaccine. The V gene is TRBV6-5, the J gene TRBJ2-4; D possibly uses TRBD1 or TRBD2 (5 bases each). The origin of this receptor is an adult who received the MenACWY meningococcal vaccine as a control. The CDR3 region has the DNA TGTGCCAGCAGACCTCCGGGACGGAAAAACATTCAGTACTTC. Its protein product is CASRPPGRKNIQYF.